A selection of T cell receptor beta chains follows, all from one sample in a study of blood T cell repertoires in COVID-19. The table came from immunoSEQ multiplex PCR; TCRdb's copy has only in-frame clones and leaves some out. Counted here are 89,000 or so clones, around 86% occurring once; the ten biggest clones make up around 7.8%. Source material: peripheral blood. The receptor set was obtained from a man in his fifties or sixties with active COVID-19. Both conserved end residues are part of each CDR3. The D gene is left open where the match is weak. Expanded clones are given a class, and other clones once, few, many or no size at all.

clone size,J gene,D gene,V gene,CDR3 protein,CDR3 DNA
-,TRBJ1-1,TRBD1,TRBV19,CASSYRGPKDTEAFF,TGTGCCAGTAGTTACAGGGGGCCGAAGGACACTGAAGCTTTCTTT
-,TRBJ2-7,-,TRBV5-1,CASSLGGYEQYF,TGCGCCAGCAGCTTGGGCGGCTACGAGCAGTACTTC
-,TRBJ2-7,-,TRBV11-2,CASSLVAIMGDYEQYF,TGTGCCAGCAGCTTAGTGGCGATAATGGGAGACTACGAGCAGTACTTC
-,TRBJ2-3,TRBD2,TRBV6-5,CASCPGLAGVGTQYF,TGTGCCAGCTGCCCGGGACTAGCGGGAGTTGGTACGCAGTATTTT
-,TRBJ1-5,-,TRBV7-9,CASSLGGRGSNQPQHF,TGTGCCAGCAGCTTAGGTGGCAGGGGTAGCAATCAGCCCCAGCATTTT
-,TRBJ2-7,-,TRBV30,CAWSGGDGSYEQYF,TGTGCCTGGAGTGGGGGGGATGGATCCTACGAGCAGTACTTC
-,TRBJ2-1,TRBD2,TRBV5-1,CASSLVASGPSYNEQFF,TGCGCCAGCAGCTTGGTGGCTAGCGGGCCTTCCTACAATGAGCAGTTCTTC
-,TRBJ2-1,TRBD2,TRBV7-8,CASSFSGIGFEQFF,TGTGCCAGCAGCTTTAGCGGGATAGGATTTGAGCAGTTCTTC
-,TRBJ1-1,-,TRBV6-2/TRBV6-3,CASSWTAMNTEAFF,TGTGCCAGCAGTTGGACAGCTATGAACACTGAAGCTTTCTTT
-,TRBJ1-2,-,TRBV13,CASSAWEDIRDYGYTF,TGTGCCAGCAGCGCCTGGGAGGACATACGGGACTATGGCTACACCTTC
-,TRBJ1-1,TRBD1,TRBV5-1,CASSVRDRVEAFF,TGCGCCAGCAGCGTCCGGGACAGGGTGGAAGCTTTCTTT
-,TRBJ1-1,-,TRBV4-1,CASSQTGTQGTEAFF,TGCGCCAGCAGCCAAACGGGGACGCAGGGGACTGAAGCTTTCTTT
-,TRBJ2-7,TRBD2,TRBV10-3,CAISSGTSGSSSYEQYF,TGTGCCATCAGCTCCGGGACTAGCGGGAGTTCGTCCTACGAGCAGTACTTC
-,TRBJ1-1,-,TRBV18,CASSPLIGQEAFF,TGTGCCAGCTCACCCCTTATTGGGCAGGAAGCTTTCTTT
-,TRBJ1-1,TRBD1,TRBV11-2,CASSFRPTGVNTEAFF,TGTGCCAGCAGCTTCAGACCGACAGGGGTGAACACTGAAGCTTTCTTT
-,TRBJ1-3,TRBD1,TRBV30,CAFFEGAGNTIYF,TGTGCCTTCTTCGAGGGGGCGGGAAACACCATATATTTT
-,TRBJ1-1,TRBD1,TRBV2,CASSADREKDF,TGTGCCAGCAGTGCTGACAGGGAGAAGGATTTT
-,TRBJ2-7,TRBD2,TRBV27,CASSLEGAQLAGVGEQYF,TGTGCCAGCAGTTTGGAGGGGGCCCAACTAGCGGGAGTGGGCGAGCAGTACTTC
once,TRBJ1-3,TRBD1,TRBV5-1,CASSLEGGSWDTIYF,TGCGCCAGCAGCTTGGAAGGGGGCAGTTGGGACACCATATATTTT
-,TRBJ2-2,-,TRBV18,CASSRDTSTGELFF,TGTGCCAGCTCACGAGACACCTCCACCGGGGAGCTGTTTTTT
-,TRBJ2-1,TRBD1,TRBV4-2,CASSQRGQGFDNEQFF,TGTGCCAGCAGCCAGAGGGGGCAGGGCTTTGACAATGAGCAGTTCTTC
-,TRBJ1-4,-,TRBV4-1,CASSQEDLYNEKLFF,TGCGCCAGCAGCCAAGAGGACTTATATAATGAAAAACTGTTTTTT
-,TRBJ1-5,-,TRBV6-5,CASSYDRNQPQHF,TGTGCCAGCAGTTACGACAGAAATCAGCCCCAGCATTTT
-,TRBJ1-1,TRBD1,TRBV11-2,CASSIPQGAPNTEAFF,TGTGCCAGCAGCATCCCACAGGGGGCCCCGAACACTGAAGCTTTCTTT
-,TRBJ2-1,-,TRBV6-5,CASSYTNYNEQFF,TGTGCCAGCAGTTACACTAATTACAATGAGCAGTTCTTC
few,TRBJ2-1,TRBD1,TRBV7-9,CASSLTRQGEGNEQFF,TGTGCCAGCAGCTTAACCCGACAGGGGGAAGGAAATGAGCAGTTCTTC
-,TRBJ2-7,TRBD1,TRBV27,CASSFGTGLNEQYF,TGTGCCAGCAGTTTTGGGACAGGACTGAACGAGCAGTACTTC
once,TRBJ1-2,TRBD1,TRBV14,CASRTDRGPTSGRNYGYTF,TGTGCCAGCAGGACGGACAGGGGCCCTACCTCCGGCCGAAACTATGGCTACACCTTC
-,TRBJ2-1,TRBD2,TRBV19,CASSISPAGDEQFF,TGTGCCAGTAGTATTTCCCCAGCGGGGGATGAGCAGTTCTTC
-,TRBJ2-2,-,TRBV30,CAWSVGGTGELFF,TGTGCCTGGAGTGTGGGGGGAACCGGGGAGCTGTTTTTT
-,TRBJ2-7,-,TRBV14,CASSHGGLPYEQYF,TGTGCCAGCAGCCACGGGGGACTCCCCTACGAGCAGTACTTC
-,TRBJ1-1,TRBD1,TRBV28,CASSHRGGTEAFF,TGTGCCAGCAGTCACAGGGGGGGCACTGAAGCTTTCTTT
once,TRBJ2-6,TRBD1,TRBV28,CASSLRDRVLPGANVLTF,TGTGCCAGCAGTTTAAGGGACAGGGTACTCCCTGGGGCCAACGTCCTGACTTTC
-,TRBJ2-5,-,TRBV7-8,CASSLRHRETQYF,TGTGCCAGCAGCTTAAGACATAGAGAGACCCAGTACTTC
-,TRBJ2-1,TRBD2,TRBV4-3,CASSQSTAGGPVHEQFF,TGCGCCAGCAGCCAAAGCACAGCGGGGGGGCCTGTGCATGAGCAGTTCTTC
-,TRBJ2-5,-,TRBV24-1,CATSDWRGGTQETQYF,TGTGCCACCAGTGATTGGCGGGGAGGGACACAAGAGACCCAGTACTTC
-,TRBJ1-4,-,TRBV5-1,CASSSGHTTTNEKLFF,TGCGCCAGCAGCTCCGGACACACCACAACTAATGAAAAACTGTTTTTT
-,TRBJ1-5,TRBD1,TRBV7-6,CASSQGVQDNQPQHF,TGTGCCAGCAGCCAGGGGGTCCAGGACAATCAGCCCCAGCATTTT
-,TRBJ1-2,-,TRBV7-9,CASSAWGREYF,TGTGCCAGCAGCGCATGGGGGAGGGAGTACTTC
-,TRBJ1-5,-,TRBV19,CASSQVGAYSNQPQHF,TGTGCCAGTAGTCAGGTTGGGGCTTACAGCAATCAGCCCCAGCATTTT
-,TRBJ1-4,-,TRBV7-9,CASSRSNLRGNEKLFF,TGTGCCAGCAGCCGGTCCAACCTGCGGGGAAATGAAAAACTGTTTTTT
-,TRBJ2-3,-,TRBV6-1,CASSEGALPSTDTQYF,TGTGCCAGCAGTGAAGGGGCATTACCTTCCACAGATACGCAGTATTTT
-,TRBJ2-7,TRBD1,TRBV28,CASSLPPGQGVYEQYF,TGTGCCAGCAGCCTACCGCCGGGACAGGGGGTCTACGAGCAGTACTTC
few,TRBJ1-2,TRBD1,TRBV9,CASGRDSYGYTF,TGTGCCAGCGGTCGGGACAGTTATGGCTACACCTTC
once,TRBJ2-7,-,TRBV30,CAFTPFSSYEQYF,TGTGCCTTTACTCCCTTCTCCTCGTACGAGCAGTACTTC
-,TRBJ2-1,-,TRBV28,CASKNLQGFNEQFF,TGTGCCAGTAAGAACCTACAGGGATTCAATGAGCAGTTCTTC
-,TRBJ1-1,-,TRBV12-2,CASRLAGGTEAFF,TGTGCAAGTCGCTTAGCGGGGGGCACTGAAGCTTTCTTT
-,TRBJ1-2,TRBD1,TRBV19,CASGETGFGSYGYTF,TGTGCCAGTGGAGAGACAGGGTTTGGGAGCTATGGCTACACCTTC
-,TRBJ2-7,-,TRBV11-2,CASSLDPLGRRSYEQYF,TGTGCCAGCAGCTTAGATCCCCTAGGCCGACGGTCCTACGAGCAGTACTTC
-,TRBJ2-7,TRBD1,TRBV7-2,CASSWGGTGSYEQYF,TGTGCCAGCAGCTGGGGCGGGACAGGGTCCTACGAGCAGTACTTC
-,TRBJ2-7,TRBD2,TRBV24-1,CATSDPRGGRDSYEQYF,TGTGCCACCAGTGATCCCCGGGGGGGGCGCGACTCCTACGAGCAGTACTTC
once,TRBJ1-4,TRBD1,TRBV5-1,CASSPGTGGEKLFF,TGCGCCAGCAGCCCGGGGACAGGGGGTGAAAAACTGTTTTTT
few,TRBJ1-2,-,TRBV9,CASSLGGDYGYTF,TGTGCCAGCAGCCTAGGGGGGGACTATGGCTACACCTTC